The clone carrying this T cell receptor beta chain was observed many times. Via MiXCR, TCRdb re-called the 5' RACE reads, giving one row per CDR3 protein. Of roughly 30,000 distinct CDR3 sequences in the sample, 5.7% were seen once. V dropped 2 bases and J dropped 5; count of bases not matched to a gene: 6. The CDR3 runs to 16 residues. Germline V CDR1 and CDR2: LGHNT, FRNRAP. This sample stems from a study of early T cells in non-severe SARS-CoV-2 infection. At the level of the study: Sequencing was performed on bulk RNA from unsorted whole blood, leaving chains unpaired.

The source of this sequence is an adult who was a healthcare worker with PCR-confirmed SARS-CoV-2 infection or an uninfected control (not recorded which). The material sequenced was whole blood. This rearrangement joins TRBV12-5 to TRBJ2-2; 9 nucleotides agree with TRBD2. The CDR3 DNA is TGTGCTAGTGGTTTGCAAGCGGGAGGAGGAACCGGGGAGCTGTTTTTT. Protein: CASGLQAGGGTGELFF.